The entry below describes one T cell receptor beta chain. The sample comes from a study of blood T cell repertoires in COVID-19. Study-level information: T cells, B-cell-depleted T cells, or PBMCs provided the cDNA or gDNA that served as material.

J was trimmed by 7 bases and V by 10 bases; bases with no gene match: 13. There are 15 residues in the CDR3. Germline V gene lookup returns CDR1 MNHNY and CDR2 SVGAGI (reference sequence). Assay: immunoSEQ multiplex PCR; the TCRdb copy retains only in-frame clones and omits some. This table holds over 95,000 clones, roughly 84% found once. Sample: peripheral blood. This TCR was sampled from a man between 35 and 55 years old with acute or convalescent COVID-19. This chain joins TRBV6-6 and TRBJ2-1; 10 bases map to TRBD1. The CDR3 nucleotides read TGTGCCACCCTCGGCCGGGACAGGGGCGAGAATGAGCAGTTCTTC. Protein product: CATLGRDRGENEQFF.